Below, 22 T cell receptor beta chains from the same sample are listed, as sequenced in a study of T-cell reconstitution after alpha-beta-depleted transplantation in children. It was with unique molecular identifiers that the TCRbeta library was prepared. Via MiXCR, TCRdb re-called the PCR reads, giving one row per CDR3 protein. The sample lists 200,000 to 250,000 distinct CDR3 sequences; approximately 11% were seen once. The source material was PBMCs, sampled before TCRalphabeta/CD19-depleted stem cell transplant. The receptor source for this set is a child under two years old with acute myeloid leukemia, due to receive a stem cell transplant.

This clonotype appeared many times. V and J are TRBV9 and TRBJ2-1, with 8 bases aligning to TRBD2. CDR3 length equals 17 residues. The V and J ends lost 0 bases and 0 bases, in that order; junction bases with no gene match: 5. The germline CDR1 and CDR2 sequences are SGDLS and YYNGEE. The CDR3, as DNA: TGTGCCAGCAGCGTAGAAACTAGCGGTTACTCCTACAATGAGCAGTTCTTC. This sequence encodes CASSVETSGYSYNEQFF. Combining the CDR3 with reference TRBV9 and TRBJ2-1 gives the whole variable domain DSGVTQTPKHLITATGQRVTLRCSPRSGDLSVYWYQQSLDQGLQFLIQYYNGEERAKGNILERFSAQQFPDLHSELNLSSLELGDSALYFCASSVETSGYSYNEQFFGPGTRLTVL.

This clonotype was detected ten times or more. This sequence joins TRBV14 and TRBJ1-1; 9 bases map to TRBD1. The V gene's germline CDR1 is SGHDN and CDR2 FVKESK. This CDR3 has 17 amino acids. Trimming took 3 bases from V and 4 from J; bases not matched to a gene: 12. CDR3 loop: CASSQFLGQGGGTEAFF. The CDR3 DNA sequence: TGTGCCAGCAGCCAGTTCCTGGGACAGGGAGGAGGCACTGAAGCTTTCTTT.

At least ten counts were recorded for this clonotype. This sequence joins TRBV29-1 and TRBJ2-1; D is uncertain. Germline CDR1 reads SQVTM; CDR2 reads ANQGSEA. The CDR3 consists of 13 residues. Deletions cut 4 bases from V and 3 bases from J, with 10 bases between. CDR3 nucleotides: TGCAGCGTTGTGGAAAACAGCTACAATGAGCAGTTCTTC. Translated, it gives CSVVENSYNEQFF.

The V gene is TRBV20-1, the J gene TRBJ1-4; 10 bases line up with TRBD1. With 6 bases clipped from V and 6 bases from J, the junction kept 7 bases outside the gene matches. The CDR3 totals 14 residues. Per germline, CDR1 DFQATT and CDR2 SNEGSKA (reference sequence). CDR3 sequence (DNA): TGCAGTGCGGAGACAGGGGGCGCGGATGAAAAACTGTTTTTT. Protein: CSAETGGADEKLFF.

This clonotype has at least ten counts. This chain uses TRBV5-6 with TRBJ2-3; tentatively, D is TRBD2 (5 bases). V lost 1 base and J lost 4, with 13 bases in between. The CDR3 runs 15 residues. Germline assignment: CDR1 SGHDT and CDR2 YYEEEE. CDR3 protein: CASSLRKKEADTQYF. The CDR3 DNA is TGTGCCAGCAGCTTGCGAAAAAAGGAGGCAGATACGCAGTATTTT.

This clonotype was observed many times. The rearrangement links TRBV9 to TRBJ2-3; 10 positions agree with TRBD2. The CDR3 contains 15 residues. Germline V gives CDR1 SGDLS, CDR2 YYNGEE. Losses at the gene ends were 3 bases for V and 1 base for J; bases not matched to a gene: 2. The CDR3 sequence is CASSAGTSGTDTQYF. The CDR3 nucleotides read TGTGCCAGCAGCGCCGGGACTAGCGGCACAGATACGCAGTATTTT.

This clonotype was found many times. V and J are TRBV5-1 and TRBJ2-7, with 12 bases fitting TRBD2. V was pared by 2 bases and J by 3 bases, with 3 bases of the junction left unmatched. This CDR3 region has 15 residues. CDR1 is SGHRS and CDR2 is YFSETQ in the germline V gene. CDR3 sequence reads: CASSFLTSGGYEQYF. The DNA of the CDR3 is TGCGCCAGCAGCTTTCTGACTAGCGGGGGCTACGAGCAGTACTTC.

V usage is TRBV2 and J usage is TRBJ2-2; TRBD1 matches at 10 bases. The CDR3 contains 15 residues. V lost 4 bases to trimming and J lost 5 bases; unmatched junction nucleotides: 4. Germline CDR1 SNHLY, CDR2 FYNNEI. DNA of the CDR3: TGTGCCAGCAGTGGAGGGACAGGGGCGACCGGGGAGCTGTTTTTT. It encodes CASSGGTGATGELFF.

This clonotype was detected ten times or more. The CDR3 DNA reads TGTGCCATCAGTGACCGGGACCTCCCTACAGATACGCAGTATTTT. Protein sequence: CAISDRDLPTDTQYF. The chain combines TRBV10-3 with TRBJ2-3, with D perhaps being TRBD1 or TRBD2 (5 bases each). The CDR3 covers 15 residues. Germline CDR1 reads ENHRY; CDR2 reads SYGVKD. Deletions cut 3 bases from V and 3 bases from J, with 13 bases between.

J is TRBJ2-3 and V is TRBV20-1; 7 bases are a match to TRBD2. V lost 5 bases and J lost 4; bases outside the gene matches: 6. This CDR3 spans 13 amino acids. The germline V gene has CDR1 DFQATT and CDR2 SNEGSKA (reference sequence). In nucleotides, the CDR3 is TGCAGTGCTTTCCGTCGGGGGGCAGATACGCAGTATTTT. Its protein product is CSAFRRGADTQYF.

This clonotype was seen at least ten times. This chain joins TRBV12-3 or TRBV12-4 and TRBJ2-1, with D possibly TRBD2 on 7 matching bases. The CDR3 consists of 16 residues. V lost 2 bases and J 2 bases, leaving 13 bases between the germline ends. The CDR3 loop is CASSLRGGVAYNEQFF. In DNA form, the CDR3 reads TGTGCCAGCAGTTTAAGGGGGGGGGTAGCCTACAATGAGCAGTTCTTC.

The sample holds many counts of this clonotype. The V and J genes are TRBV29-1 and TRBJ2-4, with 10 bases aligning to TRBD2. Per the germline V gene, CDR1 is SQVTM and CDR2 is ANQGSEA. The CDR3 is made up of 13 amino acids. The junction had 2 bases not matched to a gene; V was cut back by 4 bases and J by 5 bases. This chain's CDR3 is CSVVSGRQNIQYF. The DNA of the CDR3 is TGCAGCGTTGTTAGCGGGAGGCAAAACATTCAGTACTTC.

This clonotype was recorded at least ten times. The chain recombines TRBV20-1 with TRBJ2-1, with D maybe TRBD2 (7 bases). Trimming pared 5 bases from V and 4 bases from J, leaving 18 bases between. CDR3 size: 15 residues. Germline CDR1 is DFQATT and CDR2 is SNEGSKA (reference sequence). CDR3 sequence: CSAYGRGSRYNEQFF. The CDR3 DNA reads TGCAGTGCTTATGGGAGGGGGAGTCGGTACAATGAGCAGTTCTTC.

This clonotype was counted at least ten times. The chain uses TRBV9 and TRBJ2-3, with 11 nucleotides matching TRBD2. The CDR3 has 15 residues. The junction had 0 bases not matched to a gene; V was cut back by 0 bases and J by 3 bases. Germline V lookup: CDR1 SGDLS, CDR2 YYNGEE. The CDR3 sequence is CASSVVAGGTDTQYF. CDR3 nucleotides: TGTGCCAGCAGCGTAGTAGCGGGAGGGACAGATACGCAGTATTTT. Full variable domain (rest looked up from reference TRBV9 and TRBJ2-3): DSGVTQTPKHLITATGQRVTLRCSPRSGDLSVYWYQQSLDQGLQFLIQYYNGEERAKGNILERFSAQQFPDLHSELNLSSLELGDSALYFCASSVVAGGTDTQYFGPGTRLTVL.

There are many counts of this clonotype. The V gene is TRBV29-1, the J gene TRBJ1-1, with no clear D. The CDR3 is 13 amino acids. Trimming took 7 bases from V and 4 from J, leaving 16 bases between them. Germline values: CDR1 SQVTM, CDR2 ANQGSEA. The CDR3 here is CSADQDGLTEAFF. The CDR3 DNA follows: TGCAGCGCAGACCAGGACGGGCTCACTGAAGCTTTCTTT.

Details on this clonotype: Possible read error: a much larger clone is one base away. The V and J genes are TRBV28 and TRBJ2-2; 9 bases are a match to TRBD2. This CDR3 spans 15 amino acids. CDR1 is MDHEN and CDR2 is SYDVKM in the germline V gene. The CDR3 DNA is TGTGCCAGCAGTTTAGGAGCGGGGGGCACCGGGGAGCTGTATTTT. This sequence encodes CASSLGAGGTGELYF.

This clonotype turned up a few times. The J gene is TRBJ2-2, the V gene TRBV23-1, with D perhaps being TRBD1 or TRBD2 (6 bases each). TRBV23-1 has ORF status, its function being uncertain. V was cut by 0 bases and J by 4 bases, with 12 bases left in between. The CDR3 contains 16 residues. CDR3 region: CASSQSRGPLTGELFF. CDR3 bases: TGCGCCAGCAGTCAATCCCGGGGGCCTCTCACCGGGGAGCTGTTTTTT.

This clonotype was seen a single time. The chain couples TRBV5-1 to TRBJ2-2; D unresolved. Germline CDR1 and CDR2: SGHRS and YFSETQ. CDR3 length: 17 amino acids. Trimming removed 0 bases at V and 0 bases at J, with 12 bases between. The CDR3 DNA follows: TGCGCCAGCAGCTTGGTTGGAAGGCCGACGAACACCGGGGAGCTGTTTTTT. Translation gives CASSLVGRPTNTGELFF.

Only a few counts were recorded for this clonotype. This rearrangement joins TRBV5-1 to TRBJ2-3; 7 nucleotides agree with TRBD2. Germline lookup yields CDR1 SGHRS and CDR2 YFSETQ. V lost 0 bases and J lost 2; bases outside the gene matches: 6. This CDR3 has 16 residues. The CDR3 DNA is TGCGCCAGCAGCTTGGGCCCAGCGGGGACCACAGATACGCAGTATTTT. Translated, it gives CASSLGPAGTTDTQYF.

This clonotype came up a few times. This chain uses TRBV5-1 with TRBJ2-2; D is uncertain. This CDR3 is built from 16 residues. Trimming removed 0 bases from V and 1 base from J, with 10 bases in between. Germline lookup yields CDR1 SGHRS and CDR2 YFSETQ. CDR3 protein: CASSLAITGNTGELFF. CDR3 DNA sequence: TGCGCCAGCAGCTTGGCCATAACTGGGAACACCGGGGAGCTGTTTTTT. The full variable domain, rest sourced from reference TRBV5-1 and TRBJ2-2, is KAGVTQTPRYLIKTRGQQVTLSCSPISGHRSVSWYQQTPGQGLQFLFEYFSETQRNKGNFPGRFSGRQFSNSRSEMNVSTLELGDSALYLCASSLAITGNTGELFFGEGSRLTVL.

This clonotype was seen repeatedly, ten times or more. This rearrangement joins TRBV5-1 to TRBJ1-1; D perhaps matches TRBD1 (5 bases). The CDR3 contains 13 residues. Trimming shortened V by 5 bases and J by 8 bases, and 16 bases separated the two germline ends. Looked up from germline, CDR1 is SGHRS and CDR2 is YFSETQ. For the CDR3, the DNA is TGCGCCAGCAGGCAGGGACTAAACCGAGAAGCTTTCTTT. Encoded protein: CASRQGLNREAFF.

There are many counts of this clonotype. The rearrangement links TRBV7-6 to TRBJ2-7; D gene uncertain. Germline assignment: CDR1 SGHVS and CDR2 FNYEAQ. The CDR3 is made up of 13 amino acids. V lost 5 bases and J 1 base, leaving 9 bases between the germline ends. The CDR3 DNA reads as TGTGCCAGCAGCCCATACACTTCCTACGAGCAGTACTTC. Translating gives CASSPYTSYEQYF.